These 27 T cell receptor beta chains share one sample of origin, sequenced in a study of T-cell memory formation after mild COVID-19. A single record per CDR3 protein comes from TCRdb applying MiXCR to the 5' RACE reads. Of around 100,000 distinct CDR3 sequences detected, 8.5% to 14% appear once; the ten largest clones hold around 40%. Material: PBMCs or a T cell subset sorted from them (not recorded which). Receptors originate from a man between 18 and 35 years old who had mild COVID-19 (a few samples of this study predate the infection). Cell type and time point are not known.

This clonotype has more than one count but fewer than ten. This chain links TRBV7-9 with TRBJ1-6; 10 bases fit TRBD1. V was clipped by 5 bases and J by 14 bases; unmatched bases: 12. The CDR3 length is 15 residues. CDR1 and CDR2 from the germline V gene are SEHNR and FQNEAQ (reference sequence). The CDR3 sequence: CASSPGTGELRALHF. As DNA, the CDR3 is TGTGCCAGCAGCCCCGGGACAGGGGAGTTGAGGGCCCTCCACTTT.

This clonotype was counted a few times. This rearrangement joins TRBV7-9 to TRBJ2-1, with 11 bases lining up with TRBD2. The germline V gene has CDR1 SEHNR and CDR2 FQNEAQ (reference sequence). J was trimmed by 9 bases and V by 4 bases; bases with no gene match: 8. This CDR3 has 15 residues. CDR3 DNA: TGTGCCAGCAGCTCCTCACTAGCGGGGGAGGGTGAGCAGTTCTTC. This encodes CASSSSLAGEGEQFF.

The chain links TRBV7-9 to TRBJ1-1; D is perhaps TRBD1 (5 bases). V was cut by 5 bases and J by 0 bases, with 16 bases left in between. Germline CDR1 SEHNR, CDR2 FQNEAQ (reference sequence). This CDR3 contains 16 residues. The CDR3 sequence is CASSTGPTPMNTEAFF. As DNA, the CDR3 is TGTGCCAGCAGCACGGGACCAACCCCAATGAACACTGAAGCTTTCTTT.

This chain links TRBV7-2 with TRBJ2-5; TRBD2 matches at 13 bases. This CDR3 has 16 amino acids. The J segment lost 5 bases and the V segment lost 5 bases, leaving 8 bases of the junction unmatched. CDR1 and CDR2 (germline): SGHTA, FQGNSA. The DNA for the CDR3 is TGTGCCAGCAGCGTCTCCACTAGCGGGGGGGACGAGACCCAGTACTTC. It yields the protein CASSVSTSGGDETQYF.

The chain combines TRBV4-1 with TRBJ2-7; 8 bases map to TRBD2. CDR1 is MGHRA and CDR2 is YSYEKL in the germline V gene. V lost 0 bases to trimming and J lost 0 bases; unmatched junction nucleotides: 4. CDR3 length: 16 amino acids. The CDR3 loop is CASSQEPGGASYEQYV. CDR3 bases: TGCGCCAGCAGCCAAGAACCGGGGGGGGCCTCCTACGAGCAGTACGTC.

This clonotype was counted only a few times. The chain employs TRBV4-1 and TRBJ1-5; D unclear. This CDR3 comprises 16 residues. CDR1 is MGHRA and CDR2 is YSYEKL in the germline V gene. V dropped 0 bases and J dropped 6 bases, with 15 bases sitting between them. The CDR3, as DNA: TGCGCCAGCAGCCAAGAGCGTGGAGATGCTAGTCAGCCCCAGCATTTT. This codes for CASSQERGDASQPQHF.

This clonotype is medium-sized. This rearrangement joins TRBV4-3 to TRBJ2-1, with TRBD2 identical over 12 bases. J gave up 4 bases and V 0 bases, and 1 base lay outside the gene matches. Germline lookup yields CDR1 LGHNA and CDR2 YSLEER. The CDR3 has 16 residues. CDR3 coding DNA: TGCGCCAGCAGCCAAGAAACTAGCGGGGGGTACAATGAGCAGTTCTTC. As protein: CASSQETSGGYNEQFF.

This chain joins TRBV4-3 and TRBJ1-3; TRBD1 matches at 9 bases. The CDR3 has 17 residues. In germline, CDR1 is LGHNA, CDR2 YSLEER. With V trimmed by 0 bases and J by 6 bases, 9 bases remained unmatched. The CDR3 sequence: CASSQDIPGTGKNTIYF. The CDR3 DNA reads TGCGCCAGCAGCCAAGATATTCCCGGGACAGGGAAAAACACCATATATTTT.

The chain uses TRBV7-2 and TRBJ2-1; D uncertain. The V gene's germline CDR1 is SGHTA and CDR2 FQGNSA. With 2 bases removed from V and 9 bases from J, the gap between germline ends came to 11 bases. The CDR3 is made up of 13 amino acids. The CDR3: CASSLTHSGEQFF. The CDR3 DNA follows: TGTGCCAGCAGCTTAACCCACTCGGGTGAGCAGTTCTTC.

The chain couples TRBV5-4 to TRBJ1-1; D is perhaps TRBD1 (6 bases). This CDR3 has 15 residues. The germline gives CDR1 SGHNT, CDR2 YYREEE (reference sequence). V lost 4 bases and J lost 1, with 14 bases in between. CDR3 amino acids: CASSPGPQGNTEAFF. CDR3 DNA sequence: TGTGCCAGCAGCCCTGGGCCACAGGGGAACACTGAAGCTTTCTTT.

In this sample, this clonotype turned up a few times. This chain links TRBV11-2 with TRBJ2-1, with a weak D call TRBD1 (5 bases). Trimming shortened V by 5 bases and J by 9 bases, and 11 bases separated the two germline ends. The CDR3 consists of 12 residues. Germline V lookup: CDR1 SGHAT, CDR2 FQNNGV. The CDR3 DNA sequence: TGTGCCAGCAGCCTAGTGGGGCTTGAGCAGTTCTTC. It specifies CASSLVGLEQFF.

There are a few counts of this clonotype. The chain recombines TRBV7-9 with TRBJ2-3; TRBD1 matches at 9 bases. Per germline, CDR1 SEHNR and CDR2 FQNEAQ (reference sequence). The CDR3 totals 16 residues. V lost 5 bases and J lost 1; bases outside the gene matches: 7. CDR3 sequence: CASSPIRDRGTDTQYF. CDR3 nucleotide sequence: TGTGCCAGCAGCCCAATCCGGGACAGGGGCACAGATACGCAGTATTTT. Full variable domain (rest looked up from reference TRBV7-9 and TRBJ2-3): DTGVSQNPRHKITKRGQNVTFRCDPISEHNRLYWYRQTLGQGPEFLTYFQNEAQLEKSRLLSDRFSAERPKGSFSTLEIQRTEQGDSAMYLCASSPIRDRGTDTQYFGPGTRLTVL.

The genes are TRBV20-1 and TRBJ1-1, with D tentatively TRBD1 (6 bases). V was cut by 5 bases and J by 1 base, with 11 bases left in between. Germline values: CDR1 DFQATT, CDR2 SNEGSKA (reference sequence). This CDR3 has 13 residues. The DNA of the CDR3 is TGCAGTGCTGAGCGGACAGAGAACACTGAAGCTTTCTTT. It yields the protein CSAERTENTEAFF.

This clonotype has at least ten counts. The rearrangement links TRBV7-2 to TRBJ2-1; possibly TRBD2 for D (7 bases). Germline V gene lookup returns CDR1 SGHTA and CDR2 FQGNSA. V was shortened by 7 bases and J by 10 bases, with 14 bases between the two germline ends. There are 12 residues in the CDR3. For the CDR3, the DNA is TGTGCCAGCACCCCTACGGGGGGCGAGCAGTTCTTC. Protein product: CASTPTGGEQFF.

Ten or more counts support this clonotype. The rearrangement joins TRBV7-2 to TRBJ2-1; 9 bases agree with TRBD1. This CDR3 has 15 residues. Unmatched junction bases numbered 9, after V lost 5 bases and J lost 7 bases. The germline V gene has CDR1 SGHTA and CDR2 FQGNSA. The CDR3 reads CASSPGTGFGNEQFF. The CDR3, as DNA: TGTGCCAGCAGCCCCGGGACAGGGTTCGGTAATGAGCAGTTCTTC.

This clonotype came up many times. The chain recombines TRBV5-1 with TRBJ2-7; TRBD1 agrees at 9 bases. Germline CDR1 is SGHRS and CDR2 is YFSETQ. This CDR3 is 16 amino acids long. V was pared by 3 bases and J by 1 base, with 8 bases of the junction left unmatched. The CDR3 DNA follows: TGCGCCAGCAGCTCCGACGGGACAGGGTCGTCCTACGAGCAGTACTTC. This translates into CASSSDGTGSSYEQYF.

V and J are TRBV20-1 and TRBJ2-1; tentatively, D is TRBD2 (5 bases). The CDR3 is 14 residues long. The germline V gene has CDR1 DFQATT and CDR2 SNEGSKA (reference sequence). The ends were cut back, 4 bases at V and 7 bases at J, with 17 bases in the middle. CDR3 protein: CSAINPTRANEQFF. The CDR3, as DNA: TGCAGTGCTATCAACCCAACTAGGGCAAATGAGCAGTTCTTC.

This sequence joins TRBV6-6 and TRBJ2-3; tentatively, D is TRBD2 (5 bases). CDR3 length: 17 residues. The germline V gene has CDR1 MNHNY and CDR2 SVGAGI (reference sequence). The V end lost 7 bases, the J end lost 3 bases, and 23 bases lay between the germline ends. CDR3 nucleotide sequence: TGTGCCAGCACCCCCCTCGTTACAGCGGACTCTACAGATACGCAGTATTTT. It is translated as CASTPLVTADSTDTQYF.

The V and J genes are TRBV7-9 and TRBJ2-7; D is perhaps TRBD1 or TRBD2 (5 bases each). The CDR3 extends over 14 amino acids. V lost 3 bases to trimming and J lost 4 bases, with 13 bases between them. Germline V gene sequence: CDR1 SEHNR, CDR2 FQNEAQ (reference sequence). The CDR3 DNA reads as TGTGCCAGCAGCTTTCCCGGGGCTACATACGAGCAGTACTTC. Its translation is CASSFPGATYEQYF.

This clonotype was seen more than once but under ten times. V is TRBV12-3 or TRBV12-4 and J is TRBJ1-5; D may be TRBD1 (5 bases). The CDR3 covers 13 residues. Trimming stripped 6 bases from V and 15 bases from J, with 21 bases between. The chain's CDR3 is CASSNFRDGGGHF. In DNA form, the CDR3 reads TGTGCCAGCAGCAACTTCCGGGACGGAGGCGGGCATTTT.

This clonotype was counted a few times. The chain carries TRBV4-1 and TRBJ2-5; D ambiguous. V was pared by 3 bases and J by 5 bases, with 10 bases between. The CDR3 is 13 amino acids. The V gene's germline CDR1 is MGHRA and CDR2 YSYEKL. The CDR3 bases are TGCGCCAGCAGCCACCTTGGTCAGGAGACCCAGTACTTC. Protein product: CASSHLGQETQYF.

CDR3 coding DNA: TGCGCCAGCAGCCAAGGAGGGGGGGTTACGCAGTATTTT. This translates into CASSQGGGVTQYF. The chain carries TRBV4-1 and TRBJ2-3; possible D gene TRBD2, 7 bases. The V gene's germline CDR1 is MGHRA and CDR2 YSYEKL. V was pared by 1 base and J by 8 bases, with 10 bases between. This CDR3 contains 13 residues.

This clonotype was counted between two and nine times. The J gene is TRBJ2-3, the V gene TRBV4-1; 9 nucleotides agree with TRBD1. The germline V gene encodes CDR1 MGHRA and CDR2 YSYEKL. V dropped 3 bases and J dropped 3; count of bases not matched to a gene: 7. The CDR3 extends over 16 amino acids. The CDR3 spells CASSQMRDRVTDTQYF. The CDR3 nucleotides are TGCGCCAGCAGCCAGATGAGGGACAGGGTAACAGATACGCAGTATTTT.

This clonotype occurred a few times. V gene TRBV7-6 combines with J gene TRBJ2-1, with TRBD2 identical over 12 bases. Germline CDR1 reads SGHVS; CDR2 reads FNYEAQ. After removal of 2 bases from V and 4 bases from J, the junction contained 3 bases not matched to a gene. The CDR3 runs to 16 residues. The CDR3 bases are TGTGCCAGCAGCTTATGGACTAGCGGGGTTTACAATGAGCAGTTCTTC. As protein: CASSLWTSGVYNEQFF.

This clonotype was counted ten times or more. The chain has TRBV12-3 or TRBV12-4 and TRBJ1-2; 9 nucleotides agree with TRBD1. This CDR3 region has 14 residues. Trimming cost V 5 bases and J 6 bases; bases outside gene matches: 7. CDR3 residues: CASSLIGTGNGYTF. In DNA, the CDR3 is TGTGCCAGCAGTCTAATTGGGACAGGGAATGGCTACACCTTC.

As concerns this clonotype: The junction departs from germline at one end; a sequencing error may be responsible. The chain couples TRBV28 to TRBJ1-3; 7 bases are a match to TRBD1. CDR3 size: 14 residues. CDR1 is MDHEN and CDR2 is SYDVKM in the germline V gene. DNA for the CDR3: TGTGCCAGTAGTTACCCGGGACAGGGAAACACCATATATTTT. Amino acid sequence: CASSYPGQGNTIYF.

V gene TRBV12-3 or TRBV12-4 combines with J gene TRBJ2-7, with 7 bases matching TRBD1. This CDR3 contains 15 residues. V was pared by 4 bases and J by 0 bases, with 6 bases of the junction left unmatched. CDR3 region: CASSSMTGISYEQYF. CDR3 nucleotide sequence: TGTGCCAGCAGTTCGATGACAGGGATCTCCTACGAGCAGTACTTC.